This TCR beta chain was identified during a study of T cell repertoires in cytomegalovirus infection. Study details: CMV epitopes used comprised recently identified HLA-C-restricted ones and well-studied HLA-B-restricted ones. CMV infection and matching HLA type were both indicated by public TCR beta signatures. Findings of the study overall: Dominating the ex vivo response were TCR beta clonotypes that were CMV-specific and HLA-C-restricted. Public TCR beta family frequency separated CMV-and-HLA carriers, including in an independent cohort.

Germline V CDR1 and CDR2: SGHVS, FNYEAQ. Trimming took 5 bases from V and 9 from J, leaving 8 bases between them. The CDR3 is 12 amino acids. TCRdb re-derived calls from the reads in MiXCR, one entry per CDR3 protein. The sample lists some 310,000 distinct CDR3 sequences, more than 20% occurring once. Comment on this clonotype: As yet, its antigen is unknown.

The origin of this receptor is a human donor in good health (CMV status not recorded). Some clones in this sample may be carry-over from other donors' samples. The sequenced sample was cultured PBMCs, obtained from culture after CMV antigen stimulation. The rearrangement uses TRBV7-6 and TRBJ1-6, with D unresolved. The CDR3 loop is CASSPATSPLHF. In DNA, the CDR3 is TGTGCCAGCAGCCCTGCAACTTCACCCCTCCACTTT.